This T cell receptor beta chain was observed in a study of cytomegalovirus exposure and HLA in healthy donors. This CDR3 has 15 residues. Between the trimmed V and J ends, which lost 2 bases and 5 bases, there was a span of 13 bases. The V gene's germline CDR1 is SGHDT and CDR2 YYEEEE. The PCR had 60 Vbeta and 13 Jbeta primers. The assay was immunoSEQ multiplex PCR, and TCRdb's table has in-frame clones only and misses some. The sample contains around 120,000 clones, over 15% of which appear only once. The chain joins TRBV5-6 to TRBJ1-4; D may be TRBD1 (6 bases). Sequenced input: PBMCs. The receptor's source is a woman under 30 in good health and CMV-seronegative. DNA of the CDR3: TGTGCCAGCAGCTTTCGGGGGGCGCTGAATGAAAAACTGTTTTTT. Translated, it gives CASSFRGALNEKLFF.